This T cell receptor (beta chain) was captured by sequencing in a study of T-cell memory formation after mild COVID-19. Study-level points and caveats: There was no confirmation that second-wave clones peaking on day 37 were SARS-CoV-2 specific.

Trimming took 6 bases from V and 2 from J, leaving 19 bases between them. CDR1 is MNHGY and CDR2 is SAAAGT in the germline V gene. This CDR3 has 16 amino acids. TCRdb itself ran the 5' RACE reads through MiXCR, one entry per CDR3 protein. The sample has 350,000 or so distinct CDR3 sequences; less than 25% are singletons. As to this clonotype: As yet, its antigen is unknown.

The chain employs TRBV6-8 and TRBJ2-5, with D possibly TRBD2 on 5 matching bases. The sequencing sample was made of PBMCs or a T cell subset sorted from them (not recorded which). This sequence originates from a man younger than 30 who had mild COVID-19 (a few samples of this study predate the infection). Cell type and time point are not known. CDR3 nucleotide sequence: TGTGCCAGCAGCTACCGTCACAATAGCGCACAAGAGACCCAGTACTTC. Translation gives CASSYRHNSAQETQYF.